This T cell receptor (beta chain) emerged from a study of T cells in localized non-small cell lung cancer. Looked up from germline, CDR1 is LNHDA and CDR2 is SQIVND (reference sequence). Trimming pared 4 bases from V and 4 bases from J, leaving 13 bases between. This CDR3 is 15 amino acids long. The assay was immunoSEQ multiplex PCR, and TCRdb's table has in-frame clones only and misses some. Of 2,000 to 2,500 clones in the sample, roughly 22% were seen once. There are a few counts of this clone. The sample in question was lung tumor tissue, obtained before any cancer treatment. The clonotype originates from a male donor older than 55 with stage II lung adenocarcinoma. The chain combines TRBV19 with TRBJ2-2; D uncertain. The CDR3 DNA follows: TGTGCCAGTAGTAATTGGGCGGCGTCCACCGGGGAGCTGTTTTTT. It encodes CASSNWAASTGELFF.